This TCR beta chain was identified in a study of blood T cell repertoires in COVID-19. Study-wide context: Collection of acute and convalescent COVID-19 samples took place in the United States, Italy and Spain.

Measured with immunoSEQ multiplex PCR; TCRdb has only the in-frame clones, and not every one. The profile shows some 290,000 clones, over 90% of them singletons. Participants' own reports of clinical history determined their cohort assignment. The specimen sequenced was PBMCs or T cells enriched from blood (not recorded which). The sequence came from a woman aged 30 to 39 who had been exposed to COVID-19.

CDR3 sequence reads: CARSPGQSPDTQYF. CDR3 nucleotides: TGTGCCAGAAGCCCGGGACAGTCTCCAGATACGCAGTATTTT. J is TRBJ2-3 and V is TRBV5-3; TRBD1 matches 7 bases. TRBV5-3 is assigned to the ORF class and has an uncertain function. The V gene end was trimmed by 4 bases and the J gene end by 4 bases; junction bases not matched to a gene: 6. CDR3 size: 14 residues.